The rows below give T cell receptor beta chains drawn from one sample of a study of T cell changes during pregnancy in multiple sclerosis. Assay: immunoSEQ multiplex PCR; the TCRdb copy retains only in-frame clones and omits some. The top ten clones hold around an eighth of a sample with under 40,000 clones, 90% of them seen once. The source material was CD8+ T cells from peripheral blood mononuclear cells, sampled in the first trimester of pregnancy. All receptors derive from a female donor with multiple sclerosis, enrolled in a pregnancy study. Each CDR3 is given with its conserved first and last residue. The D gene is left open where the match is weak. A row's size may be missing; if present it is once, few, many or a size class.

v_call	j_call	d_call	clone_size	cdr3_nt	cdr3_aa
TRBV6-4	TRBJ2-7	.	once	TGTGCCAGCAGGGGGGCCGACAGCCCCTACGAGCAGTACTTC	CASRGADSPYEQYF
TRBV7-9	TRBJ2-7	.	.	TGTGCCAGCAGCGATAGATTAACCTACGAGCAGTACTTC	CASSDRLTYEQYF
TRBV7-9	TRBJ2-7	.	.	TGTGCCAGCAGCTTAGCGACCAGGGCCGACGAGCAGTACTTC	CASSLATRADEQYF
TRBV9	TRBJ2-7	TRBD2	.	TGTGCCAGCAGCGTAGCCGGGGGGGGTTTCTCCTACGAGCAGTACTTC	CASSVAGGGFSYEQYF
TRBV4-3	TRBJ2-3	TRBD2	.	TGCGCCAGCAGCCAAGATGTGGGGCGACTAGCGGGGAGGACGCAGTATTTT	CASSQDVGRLAGRTQYF
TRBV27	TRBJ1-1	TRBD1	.	TGTGCCAGCACCGACAGAGGGACAGGGGCCTCACCCACTGAAGCTTTCTTT	CASTDRGTGASPTEAFF
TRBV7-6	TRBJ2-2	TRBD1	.	TGTGCCAGCAGCTTAGAACAGGGGATCGTGTACAACACCGGGGAGCTGTTTTTT	CASSLEQGIVYNTGELFF
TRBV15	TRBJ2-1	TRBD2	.	TGTGCCTTAGGGAGCGGGATGGATAATGAGCAGTTCTTC	CALGSGMDNEQFF
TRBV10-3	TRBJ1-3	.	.	TGTGCCATCAGTGAGTCGGGAGACAGGACCTCTGGAAACACCATATATTTT	CAISESGDRTSGNTIYF
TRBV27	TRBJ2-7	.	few	TGTGCCAGCAGTTCAAGGACAGGAGGGGTTGGCGAGCAGTACTTC	CASSSRTGGVGEQYF
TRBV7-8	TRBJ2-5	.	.	TGTGCCAGCAGCTTAGAAGGCGGCCCCGGTTGGAAGACCCAGTACTTC	CASSLEGGPGWKTQYF
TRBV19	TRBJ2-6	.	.	TGTGCCAGTAGCACTGGGGCCAACGTCCTGACTTTC	CASSTGANVLTF
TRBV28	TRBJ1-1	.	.	TGTGCCAGCAGTTTCTTGACAGAGAACACTGAAGCTTTCTTT	CASSFLTENTEAFF
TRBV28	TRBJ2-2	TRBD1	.	TGTGCCAGCATCGACTTAGCCCCGACAGGGCGTACCGGGGAGCTGTTTTTT	CASIDLAPTGRTGELFF
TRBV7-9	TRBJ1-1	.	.	TGTGCCTGCCCTCTAGCTCGAGGGGAGGAGGGCTCTGAAGCTTTCTTT	CACPLARGEEGSEAFF
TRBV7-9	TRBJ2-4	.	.	TGTGCCAGCAGCTTAAGCCTAGCCCACCCCCCAAACATTCAGTACTTC	CASSLSLAHPPNIQYF